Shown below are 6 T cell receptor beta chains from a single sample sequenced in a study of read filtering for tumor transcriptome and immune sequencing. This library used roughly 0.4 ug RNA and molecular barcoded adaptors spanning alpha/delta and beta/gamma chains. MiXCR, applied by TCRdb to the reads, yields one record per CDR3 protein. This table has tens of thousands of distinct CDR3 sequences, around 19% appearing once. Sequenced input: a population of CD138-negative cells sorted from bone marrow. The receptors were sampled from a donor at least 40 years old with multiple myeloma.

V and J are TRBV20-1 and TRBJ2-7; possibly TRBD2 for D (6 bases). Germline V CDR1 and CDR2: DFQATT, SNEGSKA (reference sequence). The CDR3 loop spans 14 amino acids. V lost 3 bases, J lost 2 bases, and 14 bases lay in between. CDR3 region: CSASTPRGTYEQYF. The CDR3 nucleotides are TGCAGTGCTAGTACTCCGCGGGGAACCTACGAGCAGTACTTC.

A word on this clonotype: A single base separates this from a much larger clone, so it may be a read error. The chain's CDR3 is CASTPRARRGTGELFF. The DNA of the CDR3 is TGTGCCAGCACCCCTCGCGCCAGGAGAGGCACCGGGGAGCTGTTTTTT. The chain carries TRBV7-2 and TRBJ2-2, with D hard to call. Trimming left V 7 bases short and J 4 bases short, with 19 bases between. The CDR3 spans 16 residues. Germline CDR1 SGHTA, CDR2 FQGNSA. Full variable domain (remainder filled in from reference TRBV7-2 and TRBJ2-2): GAGVSQSPSNKVTEKGKDVELRCDPISGHTALYWYRQSLGQGLEFLIYFQGNSAPDKSGLPSDRFSAERTGGSVSTLTIQRTQQEDSAVYLCASTPRARRGTGELFFGEGSRLTVL.

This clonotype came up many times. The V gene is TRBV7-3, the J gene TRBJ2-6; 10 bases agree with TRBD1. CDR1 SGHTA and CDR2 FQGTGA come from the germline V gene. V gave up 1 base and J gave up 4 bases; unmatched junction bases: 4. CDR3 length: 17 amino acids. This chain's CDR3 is CASSLMGQGFGANVLTF. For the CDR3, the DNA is TGTGCCAGCAGCTTAATGGGACAGGGGTTCGGGGCCAACGTCCTGACTTTC.

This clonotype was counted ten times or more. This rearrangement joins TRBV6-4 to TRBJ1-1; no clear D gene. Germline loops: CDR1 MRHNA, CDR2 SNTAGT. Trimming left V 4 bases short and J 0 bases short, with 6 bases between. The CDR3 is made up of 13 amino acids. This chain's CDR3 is CASSALLNTEAFF. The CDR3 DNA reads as TGTGCCAGCAGTGCCCTTCTGAACACTGAAGCTTTCTTT.

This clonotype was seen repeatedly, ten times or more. The CDR3 region is CSGWTSLNTEAFF. Written as DNA, the CDR3 is TGCAGCGGATGGACCAGCTTGAACACTGAAGCTTTCTTT. This rearrangement joins TRBV29-1 to TRBJ1-1; D ambiguous. CDR1 is SQVTM and CDR2 is ANQGSEA in the germline V gene. The V end lost 7 bases, the J end lost 0 bases, and 12 bases lay between the germline ends. This CDR3 has 13 residues.

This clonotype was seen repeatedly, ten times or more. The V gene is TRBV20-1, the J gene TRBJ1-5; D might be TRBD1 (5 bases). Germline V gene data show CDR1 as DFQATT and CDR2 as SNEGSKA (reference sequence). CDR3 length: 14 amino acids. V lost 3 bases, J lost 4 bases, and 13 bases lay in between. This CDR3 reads CSASPRGWNQPQHF. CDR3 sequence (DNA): TGCAGTGCTAGCCCTCGGGGCTGGAATCAGCCCCAGCATTTT.